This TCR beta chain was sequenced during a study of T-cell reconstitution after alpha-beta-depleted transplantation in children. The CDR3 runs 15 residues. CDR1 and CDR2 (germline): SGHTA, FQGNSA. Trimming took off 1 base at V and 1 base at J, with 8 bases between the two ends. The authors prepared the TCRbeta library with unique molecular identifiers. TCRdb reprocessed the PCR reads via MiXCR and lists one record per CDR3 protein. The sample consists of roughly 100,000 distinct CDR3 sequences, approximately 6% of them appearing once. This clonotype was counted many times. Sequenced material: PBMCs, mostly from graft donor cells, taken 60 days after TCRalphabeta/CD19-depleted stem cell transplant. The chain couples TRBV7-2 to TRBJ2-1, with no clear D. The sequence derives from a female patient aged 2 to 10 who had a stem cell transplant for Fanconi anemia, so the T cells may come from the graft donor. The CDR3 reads CASSLVSPSYNEQFF. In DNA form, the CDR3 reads TGTGCCAGCAGCTTAGTTTCGCCATCCTACAATGAGCAGTTCTTC.